This record looks at one TCR beta chain sequence and its context. The antigen this receptor binds is unknown. No quality values exist for individual bases; no much larger clone is one base distant. The data are from a study of shared clonotypes between healthy human individuals (dated by TCRdb to about 2020). Study-level background: A couple of women and a few men aged 18 to 49 years were included in the cohort. Between about 0.94 and 8.9 billion PBMCs per donor were obtained by leukapheresis. For each donor, CD4 naive and CD4 memory were each run on three plates, CD8 naive on two plates, and CD8 memory on one plate. Different laboratories and diverse techniques were used to prepare libraries and sequence TCR repertoires, to increase sequencing depth and limit assay-specific biases. To estimate repertoire size and how much clonotypes are shared between individuals, the study performed deep sequencing of blood TCR repertoires from a few healthy adults.

From V the trimming removes 3 bases and from J it removes 4 bases, while the gene matches leave 7 bases of the junction unaccounted for. Per the germline V gene, MDHEN is the CDR1 and SYDVKM is the CDR2. The CDR3 holds 15 amino acids from the cysteine to the phenylalanine. Only CDR3 DNA remains: 45 bases, in frame from the first base. What the research found in general, with its limitations: Because the study included a small number of donors, the genetic and exposure-history diversity represented was limited. Even with the large sequencing depth, rarefaction of the sorted-subset datasets indicated that sequencing was incomplete. Pairwise subsampling indicated that sequencing depth was expected to affect the degree of clonotype sharing among donors. Compared with non-shared clonotypes, the clonotypes found in all four sorted-subset donors had higher generation probabilities. Sampling was restricted to blood, and TCR repertoires in tissues likely differ from the TCR repertoires found in blood. Sharing across a few donors was observed for approximately 5% of naive CD4, 3% to 3.5% of naive CD8, roughly 2.4% of memory CD4, and roughly 0.43% of memory CD8 clonotypes. Estimated clonotype richness was generally larger for naive than for memory subsets.

Using the deep immunoSEQ assay, multiplex PCR amplified TCR CDR3 regions from genomic DNA. Genomic DNA extracted from each cell subset was distributed evenly over all wells of several immunoSEQ 96-well plates, and each plate served as one replicate. For sorted subsets, approximately 0.2 ug of genomic DNA, equivalent to tens of thousands of T cell genomes, went into each replicate PCR. Purified libraries were quantified with a Qubit 3.0 fluorometer, sized on a Bioanalyzer 2100, and re-quantified with the KAPA Library Quantification kit. Every immunoSEQ 96-well plate was sequenced on a dedicated single-read 150-cycle Illumina NextSeq 550 flow cell. On the study's bioinformatics: Because the immunoSEQ output held only junctional sequences and lacked quality scores, the filtering could not match the filtering applied to full-length reads. Sequences were annotated with PyIR, a Python wrapper for IgBLAST v1.9, using IMGT germline references to assign V/J genes and CDR3. Reads were filtered out if the reads had weak V/J assignments (E-value above 1e-6), no CDR3, stop codons, out-of-frame junctions, or ambiguous translated residues. V3J clonotypes were defined as sequences sharing an identical inferred V gene, J gene, and CDR3 amino acid sequence. Percentage overlap between repertoires was computed as shared unique clonotypes divided by the size of the smaller repertoire. Repertoire richness was assessed with RTK rarefaction, the Chao1 estimator, and Recon v2.1 estimates of unobserved clonotypes. For all TCRbeta clonotypes obtained by the gDNA method from four donors, generation probabilities were computed with OLGA. TCRdb stores this immuneACCESS table with in-frame sequences only. Part of the clones is absent; in the studies checked, under half of the shortfall reflects unresolved V genes, and no reason is known for the rest. V and J calls and clone size come straight from that table; D and trimming were deduced from the DNA. This sample lists over 2,000,000 clones; around 95% were detected once. Of the sample, more than 1.5% falls within the top ten clones.

For the CD8 naive samples, CD45RO-negative cells were positively selected for CCR7, yielding a CD45RA+CCR7+ population from which TemRA cells were excluded. Healthy HIV-negative adults with no recently reported acute infections or vaccinations were included as donors. Every donor was a Caucasian adult residing in Nashville, Tennessee, USA. Blood was obtained by leukapheresis, after which PBMCs were separated by Ficoll-Histopaque density gradient centrifugation and cryopreserved in liquid nitrogen vapor phase. Analytical flow cytometry was used to check the purity and quantity of every magnetically sorted T cell population. Genomic DNA was isolated from every sorted fraction and measured by UV absorbance on a Nanodrop 2000c.

The sequenced material came from naive CD8+ T cells from PBMCs. The sample's cell subset or site label is to be understood as: CD45RA+CCR7+. The clonotype originates from a man younger than 30 in good health. Some clones in this sample may be carry-over from other donors' samples. The rearrangement joined TRBV28 to TRBJ2-7; 9 bases in the junction line up with TRBD1. At the DNA level, the sequence is TGTGCCAGCAGTTTTGAGCGGGACAGGGAGTACGAGCAGTACTTC. This translates into CASSFERDREYEQYF.